This T cell receptor (beta chain) was recovered during a study of OX40 agonist ivuxolimab in advanced cancers. Some background on the complete study: The costimulatory receptor OX40 (CD134) was targeted by ivuxolimab, a fully human IgG2 agonistic monoclonal antibody. Intravenous ivuxolimab was administered to patients every 2 weeks at six dose levels: 0.01, 0.1, 0.3, 1.5, 3 and 10 mg/kg. Among the roughly 50 dose-escalation patients, around 19 had hepatocellular carcinoma, about 15 melanoma, 9 renal cell carcinoma and 9 head and neck cancer. A male proportion of 82.7% and a mean age of roughly 55 years, ranging from 23 to 79, were recorded for the dose-escalation cohort. Patients were allowed to have had prior anti-PD-1, anti-PD-L1 or anti-CTLA-4 therapy, and approximately 37% of the dose-escalation patients had been treated with checkpoint inhibitors. Partial responses occurred in three dose-escalation patients, of whom one had hepatocellular carcinoma and two had cutaneous melanoma. The purpose of peripheral TCRbeta sequencing was to test whether ivuxolimab changed TCR sequence diversity and led to clonal T-cell expansion. The paper covers the monotherapy dose-escalation part of the phase I ivuxolimab trial, which included N ≈ 57 patients. Study-wide conclusions, independent of this receptor: Low levels of normalized T-cell clonal expansion were also seen in some nonresponding patients. Antigen specificity was not determined for the clonally expanded peripheral T cells. On average, CD8+ T cells showed more expanded clones than CD4+ T cells after ivuxolimab. Clonal expansion of both CD4+ and CD8+ blood T cells was observed from baseline to week 6 at doses 0.1 to 3.0 mg/kg. Partial responders in the 0.1-3.0 mg/kg groups had among the lowest normalized peripheral clonal expansion, especially among CD8+ T cells.

For sequencing of the TCRbeta CDR3 region, genomic DNA was extracted from the sorted cells. TCRbeta CDR3 regions were sequenced using the immunoSEQ Assay. The table was pulled from immuneACCESS by TCRdb, which kept in-frame rearrangements only. Such tables lose some clones; where checked, under half of the loss comes from unresolved V genes, and the rest has no known cause. The sample table records 70,000 or so clones; around 90% of these occur just once. 2.5% to 3% of the sample lies in the top ten. Taken from cysteine to phenylalanine, the CDR3 has 15 residues. The kept DNA is CDR3 alone, 45 bases in frame from the first base. The germline V and J ends show losses of 5 bases and 2 bases respectively, and no gene match explains 7 bases of the junction. The germline V gene sets CDR1 to MDHEN and CDR2 to SYDVKM. The trial excluded patients who had a history of autoimmune disease or who were on systemic immunosuppression. In every dose cohort, peripheral blood was drawn for TCR sequencing at baseline, cycle 4 day 1, and cycle 7 day 1. Samples were obtained from an open-label, multicenter, first-in-human phase I dose-escalation trial of ivuxolimab. Adults with locally advanced or metastatic head and neck squamous cell, hepatocellular, melanoma or renal cell carcinoma were enrolled in the trial. Before TCR sequencing, CD4+ T cells and CD8+ T cells were sorted from peripheral blood as separate populations.

On this clone: Its recognized antigen is unknown. Qualities for individual bases were not recorded, and no much larger clone is one base off.

This receptor chain uses TRBV28 and TRBJ2-3; 7 middle bases align to TRBD1. The sequenced sample was CD4+ or CD8+ T cells sorted from blood, obtained in a trial of the OX40 agonist ivuxolimab. The source of this sequence is an adult with an advanced solid tumor such as melanoma, head and neck, liver or kidney cancer. The base sequence is TGTGCCAGCAGTCCACCTGACAGGGACACAGATACGCAGTATTTT. Protein translation: CASSPPDRDTDTQYF.